The text below deals with one TCR beta chain. Its target is not known. Sequencing was performed with immunoSEQ multiplex PCR; in TCRdb, only in-frame clones are kept and a portion is missing. The sample gives some 160,000 clones, about 92% of which show up once; 0.7% to 0.9% is in the top ten. V shed 4 bases, J shed 5 bases, and the junction held 9 bases outside the gene matches. This CDR3 is 15 amino acids long. The V gene's germline CDR1 is LGHDT and CDR2 YNNKEL (reference sequence). The data originate from a study of T cell responses to AZD1222 COVID-19 vaccine. Study-level findings and limits: Females outnumbered males among donors, who were mostly white British; clonal diversity was possibly underestimated. Only after the peak T cell response were repertoires sampled.

This sample comprised peripheral blood, obtained on day 0 of AZD1222 vaccination. This chain connects TRBV3-1 (or the pseudogene TRBV3-2) to TRBJ1-2, with 8 bases fitting TRBD1. This receptor was identified in an adult in good health. CDR3 sequence reads: CASSPTLQGEYGYTF. The CDR3 region has the DNA TGTGCCAGCAGCCCTACGTTACAGGGGGAATATGGCTACACCTTC.